This T cell receptor (beta chain) came from a study of blood T cells in healthy people across ages. With 4 bases removed from V and 6 bases from J, the gap between germline ends came to 14 bases. The CDR3 totals 14 residues. Germline V gene data show CDR1 as SGHRS and CDR2 as YFSETQ. Sample-barcoded 5' priming and a J-beta primer mix drove a second PCR of roughly 6 to 12 cycles. TCRdb itself ran the 5' RACE reads through MiXCR, one entry per CDR3 protein. The sample records approximately 960,000 distinct CDR3 sequences, approximately 32% being singletons. This clonotype showed up just once. This sample was also put to use in a study of T cells of mothers and their children.

The chain carries TRBV5-1 and TRBJ1-3, with D perhaps TRBD1 (6 bases). This TCR was sampled from a woman in her thirties or forties in good health. Sequencing was performed on blood. CDR3 sequence: CASSTDSRENTIYF. The CDR3 DNA is TGCGCCAGCAGCACGGACAGCCGTGAAAACACCATATATTTT.